There are many counts of the clone carrying this T cell receptor beta chain. CDR3 length: 11 amino acids. Trimming took 2 bases from V and 2 from J, leaving 2 bases between them. Germline lookup yields CDR1 DFQATT and CDR2 SNEGSKA (reference sequence). One entry per CDR3 protein results from TCRdb running MiXCR on the 5' RACE reads. The top ten clones hold 5.5% to 7.5% of a sample with about 52,000 distinct CDR3 sequences, about 3.7% of them seen once. The unsorted libraries were produced from 2 million PBMCs held at -80 C. The sample belongs to a study of neurological immune-mediated disorders. The sample taken for sequencing was PBMCs. The genes are TRBV20-1 and TRBJ2-3, with D uncertain. This TCR derives from a man aged 55-75 years with multiple sclerosis. The CDR3 sequence: CSARYTDTQYF. CDR3 nucleotide sequence: TGCAGTGCTAGATACACAGATACGCAGTATTTT.